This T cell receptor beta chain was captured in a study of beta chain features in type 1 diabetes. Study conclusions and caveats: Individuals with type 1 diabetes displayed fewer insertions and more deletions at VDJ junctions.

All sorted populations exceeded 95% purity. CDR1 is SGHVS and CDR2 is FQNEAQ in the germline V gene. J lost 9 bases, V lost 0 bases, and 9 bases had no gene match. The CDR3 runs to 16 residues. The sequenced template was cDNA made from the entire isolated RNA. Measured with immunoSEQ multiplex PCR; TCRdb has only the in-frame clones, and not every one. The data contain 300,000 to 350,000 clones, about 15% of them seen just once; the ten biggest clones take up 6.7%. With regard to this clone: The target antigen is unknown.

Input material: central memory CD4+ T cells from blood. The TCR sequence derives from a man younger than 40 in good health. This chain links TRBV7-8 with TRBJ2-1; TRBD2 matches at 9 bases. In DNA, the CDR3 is TGTGCCAGCAGCTTAGCGCGGGGGGGCCGTGACATTGAGCAGTTCTTC. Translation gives CASSLARGGRDIEQFF.